Each of the 5 T cell receptor beta chains below was sequenced from the same sample in a study of blood T cell repertoires in COVID-19 (dated by TCRdb to the early 2020s). Library method: the immunoSEQ multiplex PCR assay. TCRdb mirrors the immuneACCESS table, restricted to in-frame sequences. Some clones are absent from its copies; in checked studies, under half trace to an unresolved V gene, and the reason for the others is unknown. The sample data list about 270,000 clones, and roughly nine tenths of these were observed just once. The ten largest clones represent about 2.2% of the sample. What was sequenced was PBMCs or T cells enriched from blood (not recorded which). Source of these receptors: a woman aged 18-29 years who had recovered from COVID-19.

V usage is TRBV5-4 and J usage is TRBJ1-6, with D maybe TRBD1 (5 bases). Germline values: CDR1 SGHNT, CDR2 YYREEE (reference sequence). The V end was cut by 5 bases, the J end by 1 base, with 10 bases between. The CDR3 has 15 residues. The CDR3 sequence: CASSYDSSYNSPLHF. The CDR3 bases are TGTGCCAGCAGTTATGACAGTTCCTATAATTCACCCCTCCACTTT.

V gene TRBV6-5 combines with J gene TRBJ2-3; D is unresolved. V gave up 0 bases and J gave up 4 bases, with 8 bases separating them. This CDR3 has 14 residues. CDR1 and CDR2 from the germline V gene are MNHEY and SVGAGI. The CDR3 loop is CASSYSGGADTQYF. CDR3 nucleotide sequence: TGTGCCAGCAGTTACTCCGGCGGCGCAGATACGCAGTATTTT.

J is TRBJ2-7 and V is TRBV5-6; TRBD1 might be the D (6 bases). The CDR3 is 16 residues long. V was cut by 6 bases and J by 2 bases, with 21 bases left in between. Germline values: CDR1 SGHDT, CDR2 YYEEEE. The DNA of the CDR3 is TGTGCCAGCACCCCGAATCTCGGGACACAAACCTACGAGCAGTACTTC. Its translation is CASTPNLGTQTYEQYF.

The rearrangement joins TRBV7-9 to TRBJ2-5; possible D gene TRBD1, 5 bases. Trimming took off 1 base at V and 2 bases at J, with 8 bases between the two ends. Looked up from germline, CDR1 is SEHNR and CDR2 is FQNEAQ (reference sequence). The CDR3 is 14 amino acids. The CDR3, as DNA: TGTGCCAGCAGCTTAGGGTCAGGGCAAGAGACCCAGTACTTC. Protein: CASSLGSGQETQYF.

The chain combines TRBV11-3 with TRBJ2-5; D is unclear. The V end was cut by 0 bases, the J end by 3 bases, with 5 bases between. CDR1 and CDR2 from the germline V gene are SGHNT and YENEEA. CDR3 length: 13 amino acids. In DNA, the CDR3 is TGTGCCAGCAGCTTAGATTCCGAAGAGACCCAGTACTTC. Protein: CASSLDSEETQYF.